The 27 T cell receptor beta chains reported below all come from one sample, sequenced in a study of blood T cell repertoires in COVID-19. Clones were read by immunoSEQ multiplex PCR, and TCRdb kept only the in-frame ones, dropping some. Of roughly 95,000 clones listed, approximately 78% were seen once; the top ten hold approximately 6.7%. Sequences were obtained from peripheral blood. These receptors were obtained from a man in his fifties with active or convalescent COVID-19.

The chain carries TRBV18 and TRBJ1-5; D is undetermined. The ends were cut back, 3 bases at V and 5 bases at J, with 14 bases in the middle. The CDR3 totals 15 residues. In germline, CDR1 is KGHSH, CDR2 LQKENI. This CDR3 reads CASSPRGVGDQPQHF. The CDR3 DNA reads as TGTGCCAGCTCACCTCGGGGAGTTGGGGATCAGCCCCAGCATTTT.

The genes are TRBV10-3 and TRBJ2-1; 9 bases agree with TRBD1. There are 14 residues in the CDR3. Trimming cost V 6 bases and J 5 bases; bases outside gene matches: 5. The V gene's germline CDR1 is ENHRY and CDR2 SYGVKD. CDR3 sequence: CAIRGGTGNNEQFF. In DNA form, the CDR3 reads TGTGCCATCAGAGGTGGGACAGGGAACAATGAGCAGTTCTTC.

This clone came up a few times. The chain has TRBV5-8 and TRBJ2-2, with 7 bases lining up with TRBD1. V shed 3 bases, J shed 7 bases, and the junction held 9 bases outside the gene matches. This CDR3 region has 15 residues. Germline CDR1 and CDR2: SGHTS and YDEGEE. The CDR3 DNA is TGTGCCAGCAGCTCCCTGAGGGGGCGCATCGGGGAGCTGTTTTTT. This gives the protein CASSSLRGRIGELFF.

CDR3 DNA sequence: TGTGCCAGCAGCGACAGGCCCAATCAGCCCCAGCATTTT. Its translation: CASSDRPNQPQHF. This chain connects TRBV5-4 to TRBJ1-5; possibly TRBD1 for D (6 bases). The CDR3 is made up of 13 amino acids. V dropped 4 bases and J dropped 3 bases, with 8 bases sitting between them. Germline CDR1 SGHNT, CDR2 YYREEE (reference sequence).

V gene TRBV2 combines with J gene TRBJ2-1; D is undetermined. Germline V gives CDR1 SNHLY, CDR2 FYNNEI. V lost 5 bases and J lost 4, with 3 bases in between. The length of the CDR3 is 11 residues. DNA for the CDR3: TGTGCCAGCAGTCAGTACAATGAGCAGTTCTTC. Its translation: CASSQYNEQFF.

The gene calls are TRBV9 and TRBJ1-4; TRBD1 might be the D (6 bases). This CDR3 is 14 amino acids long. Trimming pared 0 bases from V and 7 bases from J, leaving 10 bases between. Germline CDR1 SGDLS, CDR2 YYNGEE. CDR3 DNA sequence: TGTGCCAGCAGCGTAGGGACAGCTAGTGAAAAACTGTTTTTT. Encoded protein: CASSVGTASEKLFF.

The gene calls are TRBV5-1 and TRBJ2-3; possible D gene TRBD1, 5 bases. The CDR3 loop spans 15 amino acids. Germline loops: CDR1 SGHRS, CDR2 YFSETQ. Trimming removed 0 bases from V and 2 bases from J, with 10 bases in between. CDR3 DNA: TGCGCCAGCAGCTTGGTGGCAGGGAACACAGATACGCAGTATTTT. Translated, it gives CASSLVAGNTDTQYF.

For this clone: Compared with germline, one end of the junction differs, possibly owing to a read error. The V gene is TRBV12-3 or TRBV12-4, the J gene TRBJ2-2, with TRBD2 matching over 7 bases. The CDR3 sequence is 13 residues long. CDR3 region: CARSGGGKRELFF. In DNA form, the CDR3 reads TGTGCCCGCAGTGGGGGGGGGAAGAGGGAGCTGTTTTTT.

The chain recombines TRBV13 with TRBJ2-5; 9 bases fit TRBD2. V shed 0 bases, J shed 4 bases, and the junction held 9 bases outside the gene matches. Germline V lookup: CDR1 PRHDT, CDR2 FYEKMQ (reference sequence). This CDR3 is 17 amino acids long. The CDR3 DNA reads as TGTGCCAGCAGCTTAGGCACAGGCGGGGGGGCGGTAGAGACCCAGTACTTC. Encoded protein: CASSLGTGGGAVETQYF. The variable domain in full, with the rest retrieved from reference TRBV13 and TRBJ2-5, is AAGVIQSPRHLIKEKRETATLKCYPIPRHDTVYWYQQGPGQDPQFLISFYEKMQSDKGSIPDRFSAQQFSDYHSELNMSSLELGDSALYFCASSLGTGGGAVETQYFGPGTRLLVL.

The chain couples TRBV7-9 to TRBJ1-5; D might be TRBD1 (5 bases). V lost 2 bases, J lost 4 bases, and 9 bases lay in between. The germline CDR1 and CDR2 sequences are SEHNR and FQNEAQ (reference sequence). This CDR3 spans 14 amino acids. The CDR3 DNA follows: TGTGCCAGCAGCTTACAGGGATCAAATCAGCCCCAGCATTTT. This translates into CASSLQGSNQPQHF.

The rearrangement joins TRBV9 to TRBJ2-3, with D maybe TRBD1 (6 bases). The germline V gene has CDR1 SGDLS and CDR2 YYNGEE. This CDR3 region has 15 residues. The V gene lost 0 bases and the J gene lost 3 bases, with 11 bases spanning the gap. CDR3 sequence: CASSVGGRGTDTQYF. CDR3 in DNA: TGTGCCAGCAGCGTAGGAGGTAGGGGGACAGATACGCAGTATTTT.

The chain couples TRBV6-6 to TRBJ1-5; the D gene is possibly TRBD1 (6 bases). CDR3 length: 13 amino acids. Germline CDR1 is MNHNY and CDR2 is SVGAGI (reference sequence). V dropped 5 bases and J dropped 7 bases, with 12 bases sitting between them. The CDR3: CASSAQGSQPQHF. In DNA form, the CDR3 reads TGTGCCAGCAGTGCCCAGGGGTCGCAGCCCCAGCATTTT.

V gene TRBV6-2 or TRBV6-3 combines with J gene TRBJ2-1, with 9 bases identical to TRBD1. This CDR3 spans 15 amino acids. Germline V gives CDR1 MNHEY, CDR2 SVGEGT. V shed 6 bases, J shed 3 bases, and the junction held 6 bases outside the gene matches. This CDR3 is CASSPGTGFYNEQFF. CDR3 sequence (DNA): TGTGCCAGCAGCCCCGGGACAGGGTTCTACAATGAGCAGTTCTTC.

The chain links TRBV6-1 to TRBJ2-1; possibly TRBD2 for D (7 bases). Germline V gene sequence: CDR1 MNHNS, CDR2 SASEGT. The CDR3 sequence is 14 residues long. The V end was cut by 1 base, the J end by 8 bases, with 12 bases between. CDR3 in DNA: TGTGCCAGCAGTGAAGTGAGGGGGGGGGATGAGCAGTTCTTC. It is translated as CASSEVRGGDEQFF.

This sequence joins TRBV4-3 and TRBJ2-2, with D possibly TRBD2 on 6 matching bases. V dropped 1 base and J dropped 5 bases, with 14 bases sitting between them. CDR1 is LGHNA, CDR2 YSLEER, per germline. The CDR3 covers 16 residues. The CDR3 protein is CASSQGLSSVTGELFF. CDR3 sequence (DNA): TGCGCCAGCAGCCAAGGCCTATCTAGCGTGACCGGGGAGCTGTTTTTT.

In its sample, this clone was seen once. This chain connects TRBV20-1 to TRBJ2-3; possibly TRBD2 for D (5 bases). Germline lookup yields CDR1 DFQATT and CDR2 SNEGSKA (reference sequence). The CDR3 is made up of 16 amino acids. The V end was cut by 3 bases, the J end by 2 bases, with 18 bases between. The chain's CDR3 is CSASLLSRVATDTQYF. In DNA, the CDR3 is TGCAGTGCTAGTCTCCTCTCGCGGGTGGCCACAGATACGCAGTATTTT.

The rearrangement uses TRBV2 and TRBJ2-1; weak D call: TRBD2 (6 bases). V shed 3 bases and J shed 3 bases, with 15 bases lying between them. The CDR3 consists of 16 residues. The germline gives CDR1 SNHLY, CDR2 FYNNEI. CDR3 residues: CASSDLSGVYYNEQFF. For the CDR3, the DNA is TGTGCCAGCAGTGACCTTAGCGGAGTCTACTACAATGAGCAGTTCTTC.

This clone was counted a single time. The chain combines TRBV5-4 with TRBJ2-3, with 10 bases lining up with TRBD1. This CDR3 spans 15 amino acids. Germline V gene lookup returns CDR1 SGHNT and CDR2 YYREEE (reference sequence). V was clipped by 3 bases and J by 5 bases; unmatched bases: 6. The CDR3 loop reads CASSWDRGEGDTQYF. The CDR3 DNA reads TGTGCCAGCAGCTGGGACAGGGGAGAGGGAGATACGCAGTATTTT.

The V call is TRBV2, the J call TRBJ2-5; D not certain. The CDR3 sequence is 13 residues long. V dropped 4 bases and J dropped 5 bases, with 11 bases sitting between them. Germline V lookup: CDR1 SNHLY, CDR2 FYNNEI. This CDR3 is CASSVNAGETQYF. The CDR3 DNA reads TGTGCCAGCAGTGTTAATGCCGGTGAGACCCAGTACTTC.

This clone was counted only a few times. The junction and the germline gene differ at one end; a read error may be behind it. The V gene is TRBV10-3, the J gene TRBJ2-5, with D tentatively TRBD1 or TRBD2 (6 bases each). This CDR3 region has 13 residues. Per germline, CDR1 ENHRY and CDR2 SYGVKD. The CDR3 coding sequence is TGTGCCATCAATGAGGGGGGCAAAGAGACCCAGTACTTC. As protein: CAINEGGKETQYF.

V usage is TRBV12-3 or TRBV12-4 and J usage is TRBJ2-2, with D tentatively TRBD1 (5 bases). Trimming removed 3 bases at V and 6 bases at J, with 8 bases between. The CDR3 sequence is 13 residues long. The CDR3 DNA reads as TGTGCCAGCAGTTTGGGGCACGCCGGGGAGCTGTTTTTT. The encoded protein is CASSLGHAGELFF.

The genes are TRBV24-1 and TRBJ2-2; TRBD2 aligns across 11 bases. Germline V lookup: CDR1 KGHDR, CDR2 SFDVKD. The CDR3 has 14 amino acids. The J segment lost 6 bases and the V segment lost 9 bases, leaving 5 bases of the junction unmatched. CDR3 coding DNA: TGTGCCACCCGTAGCGGGGGGGCCGCCGGGGAGCTGTTTTTT. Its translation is CATRSGGAAGELFF.

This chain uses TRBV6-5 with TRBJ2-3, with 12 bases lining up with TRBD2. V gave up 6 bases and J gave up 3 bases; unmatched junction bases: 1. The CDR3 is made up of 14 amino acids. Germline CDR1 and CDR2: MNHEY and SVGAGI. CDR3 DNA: TGTGCCAGCAGGACTAGCGGGGGAACAGATACGCAGTATTTT. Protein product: CASRTSGGTDTQYF.

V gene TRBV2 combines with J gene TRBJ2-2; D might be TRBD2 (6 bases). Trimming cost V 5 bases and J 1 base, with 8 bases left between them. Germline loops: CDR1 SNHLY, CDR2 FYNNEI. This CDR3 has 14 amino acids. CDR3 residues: CASSPTRNTGELFF. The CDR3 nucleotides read TGTGCCAGCAGTCCGACTAGGAACACCGGGGAGCTGTTTTTT.

The CDR3 sequence is CASRYTDNEQFF. The CDR3 DNA sequence: TGTGCCAGCAGATACACAGACAATGAGCAGTTCTTC. The chain recombines TRBV6-1 with TRBJ2-1; the D is unclear. The CDR3 extends over 12 amino acids. V dropped 6 bases and J dropped 5 bases, with 8 bases sitting between them. Germline V gives CDR1 MNHNS, CDR2 SASEGT.

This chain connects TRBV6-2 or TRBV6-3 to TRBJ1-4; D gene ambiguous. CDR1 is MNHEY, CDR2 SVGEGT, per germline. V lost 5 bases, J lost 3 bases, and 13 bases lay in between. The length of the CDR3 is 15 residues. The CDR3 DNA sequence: TGTGCCAGCAGTCAGGACCGGGGAGCTAATGAAAAACTGTTTTTT. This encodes CASSQDRGANEKLFF.

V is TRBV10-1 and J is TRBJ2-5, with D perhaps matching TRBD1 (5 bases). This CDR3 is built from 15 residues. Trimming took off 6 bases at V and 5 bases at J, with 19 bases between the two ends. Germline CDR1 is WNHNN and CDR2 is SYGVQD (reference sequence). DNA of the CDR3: TGCGCCAGCAGCTCCGGCAGGGTATCAGGGGAGACCCAGTACTTC. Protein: CASSSGRVSGETQYF.